The sequence of this T cell receptor beta chain was determined in a study of early T cells in non-severe SARS-CoV-2 infection. Overall study: The sequenced material was bulk RNA from unsorted whole blood, and its chains were unpaired.

Study observations and caveats: Anti-spike CD8 responses were favored in VDJdb matching, and private and CD4 specificities were missed.

The V gene's germline CDR1 is SGHRS and CDR2 YFSETQ. The CDR3 runs 13 residues. The ends were cut back, 7 bases at V and 4 bases at J, with 14 bases in the middle. In regard to this clonotype: The target antigen is unknown.

Separate cDNA molecules each had unique molecular identifiers attached to them. TCRdb reanalysed the 5' RACE reads using MiXCR and keeps one entry per CDR3 protein. The sample lists some 37,000 distinct CDR3 sequences, roughly 9.9% occurring once. The sequence was obtained from an adult who was a healthcare worker with PCR-confirmed SARS-CoV-2 infection or an uninfected control (not recorded which). The sample comprised whole blood. This rearrangement joins TRBV5-1 to TRBJ1-1; no definite D call. The CDR3 spells CASRTFIGTEAFF. As DNA, the CDR3 is TGCGCCAGCCGGACCTTTATCGGCACTGAAGCTTTCTTT.